The 12 T cell receptor beta chains presented below share a single source sample, sequenced in a study of cytomegalovirus exposure and HLA in healthy donors. Data came from immunoSEQ multiplex PCR; TCRdb stores just in-frame clones and leaves some out. The data hold about 70,000 clones, with approximately 95% observed a single time. The sequenced sample was PBMCs. The receptors were sampled from a young man in good health and CMV-seropositive.

The chain links TRBV28 to TRBJ2-7; TRBD2 matches at 11 bases. Germline values: CDR1 MDHEN, CDR2 SYDVKM. With V trimmed by 7 bases and J by 2 bases, 4 bases remained unmatched. This CDR3 is 14 amino acids long. CDR3 in DNA: TGTGCCAGCACCGAGACTAGCGGGACCTACGAGCAGTACTTC. It translates to CASTETSGTYEQYF.

The rearrangement uses TRBV11-2 and TRBJ2-3, with TRBD2 matching 15 bases. Germline CDR1 is SGHAT and CDR2 is FQNNGV. J gave up 0 bases and V 1 base, and 5 bases lay outside the gene matches. The CDR3 contains 19 residues. The CDR3 bases are TGTGCCAGCAGCTTAGGATGGGGACTAGCGGGAGGTAGCACAGATACGCAGTATTTT. This encodes CASSLGWGLAGGSTDTQYF.

V and J are TRBV9 and TRBJ1-3; D gene uncertain. The length of the CDR3 is 13 residues. Germline CDR1 reads SGDLS; CDR2 reads YYNGEE. The V end lost 3 bases, the J end lost 7 bases, and 11 bases lay between the germline ends. CDR3 region: CASSAGLLNTIYF. The CDR3 nucleotides are TGTGCCAGCAGCGCAGGCTTGCTGAACACCATATATTTT. The full variable domain, its missing parts supplied by reference TRBV9 and TRBJ1-3, is DSGVTQTPKHLITATGQRVTLRCSPRSGDLSVYWYQQSLDQGLQFLIQYYNGEERAKGNILERFSAQQFPDLHSELNLSSLELGDSALYFCASSAGLLNTIYFGEGSWLTVV.

CDR3 in amino acids: CASRARLAGDNEQFF. The CDR3 DNA follows: TGTGCCAGCCGCGCCAGACTAGCGGGGGACAATGAGCAGTTCTTC. The V call is TRBV2, the J call TRBJ2-1; 12 bases map to TRBD2. The ends lost 8 bases at V and 5 bases at J; junction bases unmatched: 7. This CDR3 contains 15 residues. CDR1 is SNHLY and CDR2 is FYNNEI in the germline V gene.

V is TRBV6-4 and J is TRBJ1-1; perhaps TRBD1 as D (5 bases). There are 15 residues in the CDR3. Trimming took off 7 bases at V and 3 bases at J, with 18 bases between the two ends. Germline CDR1 is MRHNA and CDR2 is SNTAGT. This CDR3 is CASTPSGGRDTEAFF. DNA for the CDR3: TGTGCCAGCACCCCGTCGGGGGGTAGGGACACTGAAGCTTTCTTT.

This chain links TRBV6-1 with TRBJ1-5, with D uncertain. Germline lookup yields CDR1 MNHNS and CDR2 SASEGT. This CDR3 comprises 14 residues. V shed 5 bases and J shed 2 bases, with 10 bases lying between them. The CDR3 DNA reads as TGTGCCAGCAGTTCCCCTCGGGGCAATCAGCCCCAGCATTTT. The encoded protein is CASSSPRGNQPQHF.

J is TRBJ2-5 and V is TRBV13, with D possibly matching TRBD2 (8 bases). V dropped 5 bases and J dropped 10 bases, with 23 bases sitting between them. CDR3 length: 15 amino acids. Germline V gene lookup returns CDR1 PRHDT and CDR2 FYEKMQ (reference sequence). As DNA, the CDR3 is TGTGCCAGCAGCCCCCCGGGGGGGTCTCCAGGGGGCCAGTACTTC. Translation: CASSPPGGSPGGQYF.

The chain employs TRBV11-3 and TRBJ2-7; 10 bases map to TRBD2. Trimming at V came to 1 base and at J to 0 bases, leaving 9 bases not matched to a gene. CDR3 length: 18 residues. Looked up from germline, CDR1 is SGHNT and CDR2 is YENEEA. The CDR3: CASSLVLAGVVSSYEQYF. The DNA for the CDR3 is TGTGCCAGCAGCTTAGTTCTAGCGGGAGTCGTCTCCTCCTACGAGCAGTACTTC.

The chain recombines TRBV6-6 with TRBJ2-7; D might be TRBD2 (7 bases). Germline-derived CDR1 and CDR2 are MNHNY and SVGAGI (reference sequence). The V and J ends lost 7 bases and 0 bases respectively, with 13 bases between them. This CDR3 comprises 14 residues. The DNA of the CDR3 is TGTGCCAGCAACGGGGAGGGGGGCTCCTACGAGCAGTACTTC. Amino acids: CASNGEGGSYEQYF.

This chain joins TRBV6-6 and TRBJ2-1; D is uncertain. V lost 7 bases and J 0 bases, leaving 10 bases between the germline ends. This CDR3 contains 14 residues. Germline V gene data show CDR1 as MNHNY and CDR2 as SVGAGI (reference sequence). In nucleotides, the CDR3 is TGTGCCAGCAAACGAGTAGTCTCCTACAATGAGCAGTTCTTC. This translates into CASKRVVSYNEQFF.

The chain's CDR3 is CASSRGGVYEQYF. In nucleotides, the CDR3 is TGTGCCAGCAGTCGGGGGGGAGTCTACGAGCAGTACTTC. The chain carries TRBV7-9 and TRBJ2-7; TRBD2 matches 8 bases. This CDR3 has 13 amino acids. Germline V gene lookup returns CDR1 SEHNR and CDR2 FQNEAQ (reference sequence). The J segment lost 3 bases and the V segment lost 6 bases, leaving 4 bases of the junction unmatched. The variable domain in full, with the rest retrieved from reference TRBV7-9 and TRBJ2-7, is DTGVSQNPRHKITKRGQNVTFRCDPISEHNRLYWYRQTLGQGPEFLTYFQNEAQLEKSRLLSDRFSAERPKGSFSTLEIQRTEQGDSAMYLCASSRGGVYEQYFGPGTRLTVT.

The gene calls are TRBV10-3 and TRBJ1-3; D is perhaps TRBD1 (6 bases). The CDR3 runs 16 residues. The V gene lost 6 bases and the J gene lost 0 bases, with 15 bases spanning the gap. Germline V gene sequence: CDR1 ENHRY, CDR2 SYGVKD. CDR3 sequence: CAIRVGTSSSGNTIYF. The CDR3 DNA follows: TGTGCCATCAGGGTCGGGACATCAAGCTCTGGAAACACCATATATTTT.